The present TCR beta chain was sequenced within a study of cytomegalovirus exposure and HLA in healthy donors (dated by TCRdb to 2016 to 2017). For the study in its entirety: An earlier analysis of several hundred of the donors reported about 300 Gb of sequence data and around 100 million unique TCR beta sequences obtained from 180 million or so T cells. An early release that covered about 600 HLA-typed donors contained approximately 290 gigabases of sequencing data and tens of millions of unique TCR sequences. A later genetic analysis took genome-wide SNP genotypes for about 55% of the roughly 700 donors and used that subset as a discovery cohort. Several DR-DQ haplotypes were handled as single units for association and clustering because linkage in the cohort was strong. HLA typing covered class I and class II loci at four-digit resolution. In the later analysis, no new phenotypic data were used to find candidate immune exposures; instead, reliance was placed on TCR beta sequences and their occurrence across donors. To predict cytomegalovirus infection status, the study combined high-throughput TCR immunosequencing, statistical association of individual TCRs with disease status, and machine learning. To decide whether each TCR beta V gene segment behaved as functional or pseudogenic, an earlier analysis of over 500 of the donors relied on high-throughput TCR beta sequencing. Donor age, sex, ethnicity and CMV serostatus were collected together with the repertoire data. Using immunosequencing, the study profiled T cell repertoires from about 620 subjects and related those repertoires to cytomegalovirus serostatus. Besides the first cohort of around 670 subjects, a separate validation cohort made up of over a hundred different subjects was used. Among some 410 genotyped donors of the cohort, an average of roughly 230,000 unique TCR beta nucleotide sequences was sequenced per donor, of which about 18% were non-productive. Of the approximately 370 genotyped donors, 65% to 90% were placed in the genetic ancestry cluster associated with self-reported Caucasian donors. Typing coverage differed by locus: A, B, C, DRB1 and DQB1 were typed in roughly 620-630 donors, DQA1 in 522, DPA1 in some 570, and DPB1 in around 490. The study was designed to test whether signatures of past pathogen exposure could be identified by cataloging public T cell receptors. Every repertoire in the discovery cohort had been generated on one and the same sequencing platform. A later analysis re-analyzed previously published TCR beta repertoires from about 730 donors and added high-resolution HLA genotyping to study TCR occurrence patterns. Study-level results and caveats: According to a later genetic analysis, donors in an Asian-associated ancestry cluster had fewer N-insertions in productive TCRs than the approximately 710-donor mean. The sequencing pipeline was judged likely to have produced a cluster of highly shared sequence variants as a technical artifact. A further reported finding was that TCR beta sequences accurately predicted the HLA-A and HLA-B alleles for most subjects in the first cohort. A total of around 150 TCR beta chains were listed by the study as associated with cytomegalovirus. Because counts were too low, some 17 rarely observed V segments, including chromosome 9 orphons, were left out of the earlier analysis of about 500 of the donors. While some public TCRs were present in many individuals, most TCR sequences turned up only very rarely across donors. A later analysis associated about 18,000 TCR beta sequences with specific HLA alleles at a false discovery rate of 0.05. A few of the identified cytomegalovirus-associated TCR beta chains were confirmed in vitro to be specific for cytomegalovirus antigens. Correlated functional status among segregating V segments might reflect linkage disequilibrium, but an unknown experimental factor could not be ruled out. Compared with equally common non-associated chains, HLA-associated TCR beta chains in a later analysis were more clonally expanded and had lower generation probabilities. Cytomegalovirus status was reported to be diagnosed by the classifier with high specificity and sensitivity in both the original and validation cohorts. An earlier analysis of around 600 of the donors showed that most TCR beta V segments appeared in productive rearrangements either about 90% or about 30% of the time, which broadly matched IMGT annotations. According to the authors, the approach could potentially be generalized to other disease states and immunological phenotypes. Strong co-occurrence of HLA alleles, especially DR and DQ, made assigning TCR associations to individual alleles difficult. Because HLA typing was unavailable for some donors at each locus, only the typed subset was used in association tests. In a later analysis, most CMV-associated TCR beta chains were found to appear HLA-restricted, with HLA associations seemingly driven largely by CMV exposure. A later analysis reported that several top co-occurrence clusters appeared linked to parvovirus B19, influenza, CMV and Epstein-Barr virus. In a later analysis, TCR association rates were found to vary across HLA loci, with the most associated TCRs seen for DRB1 alleles and the fewest for HLA-C alleles. The presence/absence analyses assumed that sequencing depth was roughly uniform across donors, and that assumption may not be true. A later genetic analysis associated a missense DCLRE1C variant with V-gene and J-gene trimming of TCR beta chains, and an independent cohort replicated the association. The only immune exposure information available for the cohort was CMV serostatus. In this cohort, only TCR beta chains were sequenced, and detectable features were limited by the absence of alpha or paired-chain data.

Library prep was done by the immunoSEQ multiplex PCR assay. A mixture of 60 forward primers for TCR Vbeta segments and 13 reverse primers for TCR Jbeta segments was used in the multiplex PCR. The CDR3 region of rearranged TCR beta genes was amplified from genomic DNA by a multiplex PCR assay. Amplified TCR beta libraries were sequenced as 87-base-pair reads on the Illumina HiSeq System. Per the source publication's procedure: Across the 700 or so repertoires, a later analysis counted 75 million to 90 million unique TCR beta chains, roughly 11 million of which were shared by at least two donors. Raw reads were error-corrected and collapsed into unique sequences by a nearest-neighbor algorithm in which closely related sequences were merged to remove PCR and sequencing errors. To assign V, D and J gene segments, CDR3 sequences were aligned to IMGT reference sequences. Each retained sequence needed at least a six-nucleotide match to both a V gene segment and a J gene segment. Rearrangements were called productive when the CDR3 lacked stop codons and stayed in frame with V and J; all others were non-productive. Following IMGT convention, CDR3 was defined as the stretch from the second conserved V-encoded cysteine to the conserved J-encoded phenylalanine. Sequences without an unambiguous match to a single V gene segment were excluded from the earlier analysis of approximately 600 of the donors. In an earlier analysis of approximately 500 of the donors, a V segment was called functional when productive rearrangements were above 56.7%, and segregating when the standard deviation between donors exceeded 5%. To diagnose cytomegalovirus status from the catalog of TCR beta chain sequences, a statistical classification framework was built. In a later analysis, TCR nucleotide sequences were compared against IMGT/GENE-DB human TR gene sequences so that V and J genes could be assigned. A later analysis assigned CDR3 sequences and most-parsimonious VDJ recombination scenarios with the TCRdist pipeline. In a later analysis, every TCR beta chain was defined by the combination of its CDR3 amino acid sequence and its V-gene family, and reads without a unique V-gene family were dropped. As a way to deal with suspected cross-contamination and a sequencing artifact, a later analysis dropped 450 to 700 nucleotide sequences that were highly shared and had low generation probability. A later analysis calculated a clonal expansion index for each public chain from normalized within-repertoire ranks of inferred template counts. In a later analysis, generation probabilities were computed with a VDJ recombination model fitted to out-of-frame rearrangements, and the resulting probabilities were checked against IGoR. A later analysis scored TCR-TCR, TCR-HLA and TCR-CMV co-occurrence with hypergeometric tests, applying a repertoire-size bias correction to TCR pairs. To estimate false discovery rates, a later analysis permuted the HLA or CMV assignments 20 times. In a later analysis, co-occurring TCRs were grouped using DBSCAN, with TCRdist sequence similarity added in when clustering inside HLA-allele-positive subsets. Repertoires with fewer than 30,000 or more than 120,000 public chains were left out of co-occurrence clustering, as were five repertoires with anomalous nucleotide sharing. TCRdb retrieved this table from immuneACCESS and kept in-frame rearrangements only. Not all clones are present; in checked studies, unresolved V genes account for under half, and no reason is known for the remainder. V, J and clone size derive from that table, while D and trimming were established from the DNA sequence. The sample's clone listing holds 150,000 or so clones. Roughly 1.7% of the sample is held by the ten biggest clonotypes.

The cohort consisted of fewer than 700 healthy bone marrow donors. Cohort members were all nominally healthy when sampled, although unrecorded immune exposures were likely present. The donor tested CMV seronegative, placing the donor among the 350 to 400 seronegative members of the cohort. Every donor gave a peripheral blood sample, and the peripheral blood mononuclear cells from that sample were used for TCR beta sequencing. Genomic DNA extraction from the blood cell samples was performed with the Qiagen DNeasy Blood Extraction Kit. Comment on this clone: It has no known antigen specificity.

Source material: PBMCs. The sequence derives from a man between 18 and 35 years old in good health and CMV-seronegative.

The sequenced DNA is TGTGCCAGCACCTGGAGCGGGGCTTCCTACAATGAGCAGTTCTTC. Its protein is CASTWSGASYNEQFF. The sequence links TRBV27 to TRBJ2-1; 7 middle bases align to TRBD2. The CDR3 runs 15 residues from the cysteine to the phenylalanine. The retained sequence is limited to the CDR3, 45 bases, with the frame set at the first base. The germline V gene (reference sequence) sets CDR1 to MNHEY and CDR2 to SMNVEV. Trimming takes 7 bases off V and 1 base off J; junction bases not matched to a gene: 7.